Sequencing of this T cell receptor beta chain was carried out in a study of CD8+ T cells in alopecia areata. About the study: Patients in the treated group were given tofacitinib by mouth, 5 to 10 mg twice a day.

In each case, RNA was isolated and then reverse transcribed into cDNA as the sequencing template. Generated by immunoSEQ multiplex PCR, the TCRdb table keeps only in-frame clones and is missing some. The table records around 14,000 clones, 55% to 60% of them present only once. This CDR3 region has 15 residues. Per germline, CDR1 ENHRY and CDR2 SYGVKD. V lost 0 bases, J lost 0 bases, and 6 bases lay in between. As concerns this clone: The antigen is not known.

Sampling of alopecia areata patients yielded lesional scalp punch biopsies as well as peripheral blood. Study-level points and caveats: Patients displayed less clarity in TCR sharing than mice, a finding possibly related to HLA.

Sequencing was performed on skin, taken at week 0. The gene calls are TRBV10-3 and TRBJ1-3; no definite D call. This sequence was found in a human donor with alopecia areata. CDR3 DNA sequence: TGTGCCATCAGTGAGTCGGTTCGCTCTGGAAACACCATATATTTT. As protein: CAISESVRSGNTIYF.